A selection of T cell receptor beta chains follows, all from one sample in a study of T cell responses to AZD1222 COVID-19 vaccine. Here immunoSEQ multiplex PCR was the method, and the copy in TCRdb shows in-frame clones only, minus some. Here the sample spans about 130,000 clones, 88% being singletons. Sequencing used peripheral blood, obtained 28 days after the second AZD1222 dose. The receptors were gathered from an adult who received the AZD1222 COVID-19 vaccine. The CDR3 runs from the conserved cysteine through the conserved F or W. A D gene is named only where the DNA matches it firmly. Rows give clone size only sometimes, using once, few, many, or a class for an expanded clone.

j_gene,d_gene,abundance,len,v_gene,CDR3aa,CDR3nt
TRBJ1-5,TRBD1,few,15,TRBV6-5,CASSRDRGSNQPQHF,TGTGCCAGCAGCCGGGACAGGGGGAGCAATCAGCCCCAGCATTTT
TRBJ2-3,-,-,15,TRBV27,CASSLRGGWTDTQYF,TGTGCCAGCAGTTTACGAGGGGGATGGACAGATACGCAGTATTTT
TRBJ2-7,TRBD2,-,15,TRBV6-2/TRBV6-3,CASSLLAGGPGEQYF,TGTGCCAGCAGTCTACTAGCGGGGGGGCCGGGAGAGCAGTACTTC
TRBJ1-4,-,once,13,TRBV6-5,CASRGTEGEKLFF,TGTGCCAGCAGGGGGACCGAGGGTGAAAAACTGTTTTTT
TRBJ1-5,-,once,13,TRBV5-1,CASSWGVDQPQHF,TGCGCCAGCAGCTGGGGGGTGGACCAGCCCCAGCATTTT
TRBJ2-2,TRBD1,medium-sized,15,TRBV4-2,CASSPGTGNTGELFF,TGTGCCAGCAGCCCCGGGACAGGGAACACCGGGGAGCTGTTTTTT
TRBJ2-5,TRBD2,-,15,TRBV19,CASRSPWGGAETQYF,TGTGCCAGTAGATCCCCATGGGGGGGTGCAGAGACCCAGTACTTC
TRBJ2-7,TRBD1,-,15,TRBV5-4,CASSLVQQGAHEQYF,TGTGCCAGCAGCTTGGTCCAACAGGGGGCCCACGAGCAGTACTTC
TRBJ2-3,-,-,15,TRBV14,CASSQGGLGTDTQYF,TGTGCCAGCAGCCAAGGGGGACTGGGCACAGATACGCAGTATTTT
TRBJ1-5,-,-,15,TRBV19,CASSMVKYVGQPQHF,TGTGCCAGTAGTATGGTCAAATACGTCGGTCAGCCCCAGCATTTT
TRBJ1-5,-,-,14,TRBV3-1/TRBV3-2,CASSQDTSDQPQHF,TGTGCCAGCAGCCAAGATACAAGCGATCAGCCCCAGCATTTT
TRBJ2-3,-,few,15,TRBV4-1,CASSLRERGTDTQYF,TGCGCCAGCAGCCTTCGGGAGAGAGGCACAGATACGCAGTATTTT
TRBJ2-3,-,-,13,TRBV18,CASSPPSADTQYF,TGTGCCAGCTCACCACCCTCAGCAGATACGCAGTATTTT